This T cell receptor beta chain was captured in a study of blood T cell repertoires in COVID-19. This clone was detected only once. Those who participated ranged in age from roughly 18 to 100 years and resided in approximately 26 US areas. Recovered status applied to Cohort 3 donors who had two consecutive negative PCRs. It also applied to those with clearance or with symptom resolution. Assay used: immunoSEQ multiplex PCR; TCRdb lists only in-frame clones, some missing. The sample has about 330,000 clones; approximately 92% are singletons. The TCR sequence derives from a woman aged 30 to 39 who had recovered from COVID-19. Sequencing used PBMCs or T cells enriched from blood (not recorded which).

CDR3 DNA: TGTGCCAGCAGCGTAGATGCAGGGTTGAGAGAAAAACTGTTTTTT. Protein product: CASSVDAGLREKLFF. The chain links TRBV9 to TRBJ1-4, with D tentatively TRBD1 (5 bases). Trimming cost V 0 bases and J 8 bases, with 14 bases left between them. Germline V lookup: CDR1 SGDLS, CDR2 YYNGEE. The CDR3 runs to 15 residues.